The 12 T cell receptor beta chains reported below all come from one sample, sequenced in a study of pediatric ulcerative colitis. One to two pinch biopsies were taken from the rectum during colonoscopy. Profiling relied on immunoSEQ multiplex PCR, and the TCRdb table lists in-frame clones only, not all of them. Of some 24,000 clones in the sample, 65% to 80% were seen once. The material sequenced was gut tissue. Every receptor here comes from a boy aged 5-17 years with severe ulcerative colitis.

This sequence joins TRBV30 and TRBJ1-2; D is undetermined. The CDR3 is 12 amino acids. Between the trimmed V and J ends, which lost 0 bases and 5 bases, there was a span of 7 bases. The germline gives CDR1 GTSNPN, CDR2 SVGIG (reference sequence). In DNA form, the CDR3 reads TGTGCCTGGAGTGTACAAAGTTATGGCTACACCTTC. Its translation is CAWSVQSYGYTF.

The chain uses TRBV7-2 and TRBJ2-1; D is undetermined. In germline, CDR1 is SGHTA, CDR2 FQGNSA. Trimming removed 5 bases from V and 2 bases from J, with 16 bases in between. This CDR3 spans 16 amino acids. This CDR3 reads CASSQVRGITYNEQFF. The CDR3 DNA reads as TGTGCCAGCAGCCAGGTGCGCGGTATCACCTACAATGAGCAGTTCTTC.

In this sample, this clone turned up a few times. The chain uses TRBV11-1 and TRBJ2-1; no clear D. The CDR3 is 18 amino acids. The V and J ends lost 2 bases and 4 bases respectively, with 21 bases between them. Germline CDR1 is SGHAT and CDR2 is FQDESV (reference sequence). CDR3 loop: CASSLKNSGGASYNEQFF. CDR3 sequence (DNA): TGTGCCAGCAGCTTAAAGAACTCAGGCGGAGCCTCTTACAATGAGCAGTTCTTC.

V is TRBV5-5 and J is TRBJ2-1; possibly TRBD1 or TRBD2 for D (5 bases each). Looked up from germline, CDR1 is SGHKS and CDR2 is YYEKEE (reference sequence). The ends were cut back, 1 base at V and 1 base at J, with 6 bases in the middle. The CDR3 has 14 amino acids. CDR3 nucleotide sequence: TGTGCCAGCAGCTTGTGGGGGTCCTACAATGAGCAGTTCTTC. This gives the protein CASSLWGSYNEQFF.

This clone was seen a handful of times. V usage is TRBV6-6 and J usage is TRBJ2-2; 7 bases map to TRBD1. CDR3 length: 16 residues. Germline assignment: CDR1 MNHNY and CDR2 SVGAGI (reference sequence). Trimming removed 9 bases from V and 0 bases from J; junction bases left unmatched: 10. CDR3 sequence: CASLDRAVANTGELFF. CDR3 nucleotide sequence: TGTGCCAGTTTAGACAGGGCTGTCGCGAACACCGGGGAGCTGTTTTTT.

V gene TRBV30 combines with J gene TRBJ2-7, with TRBD2 identical over 8 bases. Germline CDR1 and CDR2: GTSNPN and SVGIG (reference sequence). J was trimmed by 5 bases and V by 7 bases; bases with no gene match: 19. This CDR3 region has 16 residues. The CDR3 protein is CASLMRVAGRAHEQYF. The CDR3 bases are TGTGCCTCGTTAATGAGGGTAGCGGGGAGGGCCCACGAGCAGTACTTC.

The chain joins TRBV5-6 to TRBJ2-1; 8 bases align to TRBD2. J gave up 6 bases and V 4 bases, and 12 bases lay outside the gene matches. CDR3 length equals 16 residues. Germline V gene lookup returns CDR1 SGHDT and CDR2 YYEEEE. CDR3 protein: CASSLQLAVAGNEQFF. CDR3 coding DNA: TGTGCCAGCAGCCTCCAACTAGCGGTGGCGGGCAATGAGCAGTTCTTC.

The chain uses TRBV30 and TRBJ1-4, with D unclear. V gave up 4 bases and J gave up 8 bases, with 14 bases separating them. The germline CDR1 and CDR2 sequences are GTSNPN and SVGIG (reference sequence). This CDR3 has 13 amino acids. The CDR3 region is CAWNRQEREKLFF. In DNA form, the CDR3 reads TGTGCCTGGAATCGGCAGGAAAGAGAAAAACTGTTTTTT.

V is TRBV5-5 and J is TRBJ2-1; tentative D call: TRBD2 (6 bases). This CDR3 contains 16 residues. Trimming stripped 4 bases from V and 3 bases from J, with 17 bases between. Germline CDR1 is SGHKS and CDR2 is YYEKEE (reference sequence). The CDR3, as DNA: TGTGCCAGCAGCACGCGGGACTTATCTTTCTACAATGAGCAGTTCTTC. This sequence encodes CASSTRDLSFYNEQFF.

This clone was counted between two and nine times. This rearrangement joins TRBV6-1 to TRBJ2-2; 12 nucleotides agree with TRBD2. CDR1 is MNHNS, CDR2 SASEGT, per germline. Trimming at V came to 4 bases and at J to 0 bases, leaving 0 bases not matched to a gene. This CDR3 contains 16 residues. In DNA, the CDR3 is TGTGCCAGCAGTGGACTAGCGGGAGCGAACACCGGGGAGCTGTTTTTT. This sequence encodes CASSGLAGANTGELFF.

This clone was detected a few times. The V call is TRBV19, the J call TRBJ1-3, with no clear D. Germline CDR1 reads LNHDA; CDR2 reads SQIVND (reference sequence). CDR3 length: 13 amino acids. The V gene lost 11 bases and the J gene lost 0 bases, with 11 bases spanning the gap. The CDR3 DNA follows: TGTGCCGCTGCCTCAACCTCTGGAAACACCATATATTTT. Translating it yields CAAASTSGNTIYF.

This chain links TRBV18 with TRBJ2-7; D not resolved. CDR3 length equals 12 residues. V lost 6 bases and J lost 3, with 9 bases in between. Germline V gene lookup returns CDR1 KGHSH and CDR2 LQKENI. CDR3: CASSPKGYEQYF. The CDR3 nucleotides read TGTGCCAGCTCCCCCAAGGGCTACGAGCAGTACTTC. The whole variable domain, remainder taken from reference TRBV18 and TRBJ2-7, is NAGVMQNPRHLVRRRGQEARLRCSPMKGHSHVYWYRQLPEEGLKFMVYLQKENIIDESGMPKERFSAEFPKEGPSILRIQQVVRGDSAAYFCASSPKGYEQYFGPGTRLTVT.